This T cell receptor beta chain is drawn from a study of OX40 agonist ivuxolimab in advanced cancers. Libraries were prepared by immunoSEQ multiplex PCR; TCRdb keeps only in-frame clonotypes and omits some of them. This sample has around 60,000 clones, with 75% to 85% found just once. Notes on the study in general: On average, CD8+ T cells had more expanded clones than CD4+.

To note about this clone: What it recognizes is unknown.

The source is an adult with an advanced solid tumor such as melanoma, head and neck, liver or kidney cancer. The sample was CD4+ or CD8+ T cells sorted from blood, taken in a trial of the OX40 agonist ivuxolimab.

The CDR3 sequence is CASSDAKWAEETQYF. The DNA of the CDR3 is TGTGCCAGTTCTGATGCGAAGTGGGCTGAAGAGACCCAGTACTTC. This sequence joins TRBV27 and TRBJ2-5; D not certain. V lost 9 bases and J 3 bases, leaving 20 bases between the germline ends. This CDR3 contains 15 residues. Germline V gives CDR1 MNHEY, CDR2 SMNVEV (reference sequence).